The 15 T cell receptor beta chains in this list originate from one sample, sequenced in a study of a mutant IDH1 vaccine in newly diagnosed glioma. The time point is: week 5, during vaccination. Vaccine doses each comprised 300 ug of mutant IDH1 20-mer peptide, with topical imiquimod. Their target antigens are unknown. The data were produced by immunoSEQ multiplex PCR, yet TCRdb's version contains in-frame clones alone and is incomplete. The top ten hold more than 0.5% of the sample, which has roughly 72,000 clones, 91% seen once. The sequencing used PBMCs, collected from a glioma patient whose treatment included an IDH1 peptide vaccine. The receptors were sampled from a woman in her fifties or sixties with glioma.

The chain carries TRBV5-4 and TRBJ2-3; D unresolved. The CDR3 is 15 amino acids. Per germline, CDR1 SGHNT and CDR2 YYREEE (reference sequence). The V end lost 0 bases, the J end lost 2 bases, and 10 bases lay between the germline ends. CDR3: CASSLELVSTDTQYF. The CDR3 nucleotides are TGTGCCAGCAGCTTGGAGCTAGTATCCACAGATACGCAGTATTTT. The entire variable domain, with the rest obtained from reference TRBV5-4 and TRBJ2-3, is as follows: ETGVTQSPTHLIKTRGQQVTLRCSSQSGHNTVSWYQQALGQGPQFIFQYYREEENGRGNFPPRFSGLQFPNYSSELNVNALELDDSALYLCASSLELVSTDTQYFGPGTRLTVL.

The chain employs TRBV6-6 and TRBJ1-1; no definite D call. CDR1 is MNHNY and CDR2 is SVGAGI in the germline V gene (reference sequence). CDR3 length equals 13 residues. Trimming took off 10 bases at V and 3 bases at J, with 15 bases between the two ends. The CDR3 loop reads CATSEGWDTEAFF. CDR3 nucleotides: TGTGCCACCTCCGAGGGCTGGGACACTGAAGCTTTCTTT.

V gene TRBV7-9 combines with J gene TRBJ1-2; D is possibly TRBD1 (5 bases). The CDR3 consists of 14 residues. V was cut by 5 bases and J by 8 bases, with 18 bases left in between. Germline values: CDR1 SEHNR, CDR2 FQNEAQ (reference sequence). The CDR3, as DNA: TGTGCCAGCAGCCTGGGGCCCGGCATATGGGGCTACACCTTC. Translating it yields CASSLGPGIWGYTF.

Concerning this clone: Sequence at one end of the junction differs from germline and may be a read error. This chain links TRBV7-7 with TRBJ2-7; the match to TRBD1 covers 7 bases. The CDR3 spans 17 residues. Looked up from germline, CDR1 is SSHAT and CDR2 is FNYEAQ (reference sequence). CDR3 in amino acids: CASSLAPEDRPRYEQYF. The DNA for the CDR3 is TGTGCTAGCAGCTTAGCGCCTGAGGACAGGCCAAGGTACGAGCAGTACTTC.

This chain connects TRBV11-3 to TRBJ2-4; D might be TRBD1 (5 bases). Germline-derived CDR1 and CDR2 are SGHNT and YENEEA. CDR3 size: 14 residues. Trimming took 4 bases from V and 6 from J, leaving 13 bases between them. CDR3 sequence: CASSSDTLGNIQYF. CDR3 bases: TGTGCCAGCAGCTCGGACACGCTCGGAAACATTCAGTACTTC.

As to this clone: One end of the junction does not line up with germline, which may come from a read error. This chain links TRBV7-7 with TRBJ2-1; D is possibly TRBD2 (5 bases). Germline-derived CDR1 and CDR2 are SSHAT and FNYEAQ (reference sequence). CDR3 length: 15 residues. The CDR3 region has the DNA TGTGCTAGCAGCTCCCTGGGGAGCTCCTACAATGAGCAGTTCTTC. Translated: CASSSLGSSYNEQFF. The variable domain in full, completed from reference TRBV7-7 and TRBJ2-1, reads GAGVSQSPRYKVTKRGQDVTLRCDPISSHATLYWYQQALGQGPEFLTYFNYEAQPDKSGLPSDRFSAERPEGSISTLTIQRTEQRDSAMYRCASSSLGSSYNEQFFGPGTRLTVL.

This chain connects TRBV4-2 to TRBJ2-3; a weak D match, TRBD2 (6 bases). The CDR3 has 15 residues. Germline CDR1 LGHNA, CDR2 YNFKEQ. The V gene lost 3 bases and the J gene lost 2 bases, with 12 bases spanning the gap. The CDR3 DNA follows: TGTGCCAGCAGCCACGGGAGCGGCCTCACAGATACGCAGTATTTT. This translates into CASSHGSGLTDTQYF.

The gene calls are TRBV2 and TRBJ1-2; the D is unclear. V dropped 4 bases and J dropped 7 bases, with 19 bases sitting between them. The V gene's germline CDR1 is SNHLY and CDR2 FYNNEI. The CDR3 totals 15 residues. The DNA for the CDR3 is TGTGCCAGCAGTGGGCCCACCGGTCCTATATTTGGCTACACCTTC. This gives the protein CASSGPTGPIFGYTF.

This sequence joins TRBV28 and TRBJ1-5, with D maybe TRBD1 (6 bases). CDR1 is MDHEN and CDR2 is SYDVKM in the germline V gene. The CDR3 runs to 15 residues. Between the trimmed V and J ends, which lost 4 bases and 7 bases, there was a span of 17 bases. The CDR3 loop is CASSSPQGWEQPQHF. CDR3 in DNA: TGTGCCAGCAGTTCGCCCCAGGGGTGGGAGCAGCCCCAGCATTTT.

The CDR3 reads CASRKGLAGPYEQYF. CDR3 nucleotide sequence: TGTGCCAGCAGGAAAGGACTAGCGGGACCCTACGAGCAGTACTTC. This chain joins TRBV2 and TRBJ2-7, with TRBD2 matching 12 bases. With V trimmed by 6 bases and J by 2 bases, 5 bases remained unmatched. Germline-derived CDR1 and CDR2 are SNHLY and FYNNEI. The CDR3 spans 15 residues.

The rearrangement uses TRBV2 and TRBJ2-7; 9 bases fit TRBD2. J gave up 8 bases and V 4 bases, and 3 bases lay outside the gene matches. Germline CDR1 and CDR2: SNHLY and FYNNEI. This CDR3 region has 12 residues. CDR3 DNA: TGTGCCAGCAGTGGGCGGGAGGGCCAGCAGTACTTC. Its protein product is CASSGREGQQYF.

The J gene is TRBJ2-5, the V gene TRBV4-2, with 8 bases fitting TRBD2. With 6 bases clipped from V and 0 bases from J, the junction kept 6 bases outside the gene matches. The germline V gene encodes CDR1 LGHNA and CDR2 YNFKEQ. CDR3 length: 15 amino acids. The CDR3 nucleotides are TGTGCCAGCAGTCCGTCTAGCGGGTACCAAGAGACCCAGTACTTC. Its translation: CASSPSSGYQETQYF.

The chain has TRBV10-3 and TRBJ2-7; 7 bases agree with TRBD1. Germline V gives CDR1 ENHRY, CDR2 SYGVKD. With V trimmed by 6 bases and J by 5 bases, 4 bases remained unmatched. This CDR3 region has 12 residues. This chain's CDR3 is CAIRTGFDEQYF. The CDR3, as DNA: TGTGCCATCAGGACAGGGTTTGACGAGCAGTACTTC.

This chain uses TRBV6-1 with TRBJ1-2; D remains ambiguous. Trimming removed 1 base at V and 8 bases at J, with 11 bases between. The CDR3 runs 13 residues. CDR1 is MNHNS, CDR2 SASEGT, per germline. The CDR3 DNA sequence: TGTGCCAGCAGTGAAGGGGGATTGGAGGGCTACACCTTC. Its protein product is CASSEGGLEGYTF.

The chain is built from TRBV27 and TRBJ1-1; TRBD1 agrees at 7 bases. The CDR3 spans 16 residues. Losses at the gene ends were 6 bases for V and 1 base for J; bases not matched to a gene: 11. Germline V gene lookup returns CDR1 MNHEY and CDR2 SMNVEV (reference sequence). The DNA for the CDR3 is TGTGCCAGCAGGCCATTTAGGGGGCGGGGGAACACTGAAGCTTTCTTT. This codes for CASRPFRGRGNTEAFF.